This T cell receptor (beta chain) stems from a study of blood T cell repertoires in COVID-19. The wider study: Samples came from the United States, Italy and Spain, spanning acute and convalescent COVID-19. The cDNA or gDNA used as material had been derived from T cells, B-cell-depleted T cells, or PBMCs.

Profiled with immunoSEQ multiplex PCR; TCRdb holds only in-frame clones, not every one. The sample lists 65,000 to 80,000 clones, around nine tenths occurring once. Germline V gene sequence: CDR1 SGHTA, CDR2 FQGTGA. The V end lost 5 bases, the J end lost 6 bases, and 17 bases lay between the germline ends. This CDR3 contains 14 residues. This chain connects TRBV7-3 to TRBJ2-7; D is undetermined. This clonotype originated in a man between 65 and 85 years old with active or convalescent COVID-19. Sequencing used peripheral blood. The CDR3 sequence: CASSHPGAQREQYF. The CDR3, as DNA: TGTGCCAGCAGCCATCCCGGAGCCCAACGCGAGCAGTACTTC.